Listed below are T cell receptor beta chains from one sample, sequenced in a study of T cells after yellow fever vaccination. TCRdb ran MiXCR on the 5' RACE reads and lists one entry per CDR3 protein. The sample lists some 500,000 distinct CDR3 sequences, approximately 15% occurring once. The sample in question was PBMCs, obtained on the day of the yellow fever booster vaccination. The origin of the receptors is a young man who received the YFV17D yellow fever vaccine. The CDR3 runs from the conserved cysteine through the conserved F or W. The order of the fields is J gene, clone size, V gene, D gene, CDR3 DNA, CDR3 protein. A D gene is named only where the DNA matches it firmly. Rows may omit the clone size; those that give it use once, few, many or a size class.

TRBJ1-2 | . | TRBV4-2 | . | TGTGCCAGCAGCCAAGATTGGGGAGGGGACTATGGCTACACCTTC | CASSQDWGGDYGYTF
TRBJ2-3 | . | TRBV5-1 | . | TGCGCCAGCAGCTTGCCTTCGGAAGATACGCAGTATTTT | CASSLPSEDTQYF
TRBJ1-1 | few | TRBV20-1 | . | TGCAGTGCTAGAGGTAACGACAGGAACACTGAAGCTTTCTTT | CSARGNDRNTEAFF
TRBJ2-5 | . | TRBV20-1 | . | TGCAGTGCATCCCTAGCGAGTGGCCGGGAGACCCAGTACTTC | CSASLASGRETQYF
TRBJ1-5 | . | TRBV3-1 | . | TGTGCCAGCAGCCAACTCGGTAGCAATCAGCCCCAGCTTTTT | CASSQLGSNQPQLF
TRBJ2-1 | . | TRBV6-5 | . | TGTGCCAGCAGTTATGACGGGTTGGGGAATGAGCAGTTCTTC | CASSYDGLGNEQFF
TRBJ2-7 | . | TRBV7-9 | . | TGTGCCAGCAGCGGCCAGGGGCCGGGCTACGAGCAGTACTTC | CASSGQGPGYEQYF
TRBJ2-1 | few | TRBV6-1 | . | TGTGCCAGACCCACTAAGACGGGGAATGAGCAGTTCTTC | CARPTKTGNEQFF
TRBJ2-5 | few | TRBV20-1 | . | TGCAGTGCTAGGTTCTCCACCCAAGAGACCCAGTACTTC | CSARFSTQETQYF
TRBJ2-3 | . | TRBV7-2 | . | TGTGCCAGCAGCTCCACCCTATCTAGGGCAGATACGCAGTATTTT | CASSSTLSRADTQYF
TRBJ1-1 | . | TRBV29-1 | TRBD1 | TGCAGCGCGAAGGGAGACAGGGCTGAAGCTTTCTTT | CSAKGDRAEAFF
TRBJ2-5 | . | TRBV29-1 | . | TGCAGCGCCCGGCCTAAAGAGACCCAGTACTTC | CSARPKETQYF
TRBJ2-7 | few | TRBV27 | TRBD1 | TGTGCCAGCAGTCCGTGGGACAGCTCCTACGAGCAGTACTTC | CASSPWDSSYEQYF
TRBJ1-1 | . | TRBV9 | . | TGTGCCAGCAGCGTAGATCACAAGAACACTGAAGCTTTCTTT | CASSVDHKNTEAFF